Following are 22 T cell receptor beta chains from one sample sequenced in a study of memory CD4+ T cells and cytomegalovirus serostatus. The sort gate was single viable CD3+CD4+CD8-CD45RO+ cells for memory CD4+ T cells. The repertoire was sequenced with immunoSEQ multiplex PCR; TCRdb's copy has only in-frame clones and lacks some. There are 56,000 or so clones in the sample; 70% to 80% occur only once, and roughly 1.5% lies in the top ten. The specimen was memory CD4+ T cells from blood. The receptors here all came from an adult in good health and CMV-seronegative.

The rearrangement links TRBV5-1 to TRBJ1-1, with TRBD1 matching over 10 bases. V was pared by 3 bases and J by 6 bases, with 2 bases of the junction left unmatched. This CDR3 region has 13 residues. CDR1 SGHRS and CDR2 YFSETQ come from the germline V gene. CDR3 nucleotides: TGCGCCAGCAGCTCGGACAGGGGGTCTGAAGCTTTCTTT. It translates to CASSSDRGSEAFF.

V is TRBV27 and J is TRBJ2-5; tentatively, D is TRBD1 (6 bases). The CDR3 consists of 15 residues. CDR1 is MNHEY and CDR2 is SMNVEV in the germline V gene (reference sequence). V was pared by 4 bases and J by 5 bases, with 17 bases between. The CDR3, as DNA: TGTGCCAGCAGTTCCCCGGCCACCACAGGGGAGACCCAGTACTTC. It yields the protein CASSSPATTGETQYF.

This chain joins TRBV23-1 and TRBJ2-7; D may match TRBD1 or TRBD2 (6 bases each). TRBV23-1 is marked as an open reading frame, function uncertain. V lost 0 bases, J lost 5 bases, and 14 bases lay in between. The CDR3 is 15 amino acids. The CDR3 sequence is CASSQSPGAIDEQYF. CDR3 sequence (DNA): TGCGCCAGCAGTCAATCGCCGGGGGCTATCGACGAGCAGTACTTC.

The chain joins TRBV7-2 to TRBJ1-3; D unclear. There are 15 residues in the CDR3. Germline V lookup: CDR1 SGHTA, CDR2 FQGNSA. Trimming left V 1 base short and J 7 bases short, with 14 bases between. The CDR3 loop reads CASSLGSGDLNTIYF. The CDR3 DNA sequence: TGTGCCAGCAGCTTAGGATCCGGGGATCTGAACACCATATATTTT.

This clone occurred a few times. The chain joins TRBV5-1 to TRBJ1-6; D may be TRBD1 (5 bases). The CDR3 extends over 16 amino acids. V was pared by 4 bases and J by 7 bases, with 18 bases between. Germline assignment: CDR1 SGHRS and CDR2 YFSETQ. The CDR3 here is CASSTTSGGSNSPLHF. The CDR3, as DNA: TGCGCCAGCAGCACAACCTCTGGGGGTAGCAATTCACCCCTCCACTTT.

The chain has TRBV18 and TRBJ1-1; D remains unclear. Germline values: CDR1 KGHSH, CDR2 LQKENI. The CDR3 loop spans 15 amino acids. Trimming pared 0 bases from V and 0 bases from J, leaving 8 bases between. The CDR3 DNA reads as TGTGCCAGCTCACCACCCGGACGGGTGAACACTGAAGCTTTCTTT. Its translation is CASSPPGRVNTEAFF.

This clone appeared a single time. This chain joins TRBV7-9 and TRBJ1-2, with no clear D. CDR3 length: 13 residues. Trimming left V 3 bases short and J 1 base short, with 6 bases between. The germline CDR1 and CDR2 sequences are SEHNR and FQNEAQ (reference sequence). In nucleotides, the CDR3 is TGTGCCAGCAGCTTCTATAGTAACTATGGCTACACCTTC. As protein: CASSFYSNYGYTF.

This clone occurred once. The J gene is TRBJ1-2, the V gene TRBV7-2; 11 positions agree with TRBD1. CDR1 and CDR2 from the germline V gene are SGHTA and FQGNSA. CDR3 length: 16 residues. Trimming cost V 3 bases and J 7 bases; bases outside gene matches: 10. CDR3 bases: TGTGCCAGCAGCTTCTTACCGGGACAGGGGGTCCCTGGCTACACCTTC. This gives the protein CASSFLPGQGVPGYTF.

This clone was detected only a few times. This chain links TRBV19 with TRBJ1-1; D remains ambiguous. V was clipped by 3 bases and J by 0 bases, with 8 bases between them. This CDR3 region has 14 residues. The germline V gene encodes CDR1 LNHDA and CDR2 SQIVND (reference sequence). The CDR3 sequence: CASSIPLLNTEAFF. The CDR3 DNA sequence: TGTGCCAGTAGTATTCCTTTATTGAACACTGAAGCTTTCTTT.

The CDR3, as DNA: TGTGCCAGCAGCTTCAGGGGACAGCCTAATCAGCCCCAGCATTTT. This sequence encodes CASSFRGQPNQPQHF. J is TRBJ1-5 and V is TRBV5-8, with 7 nucleotides matching TRBD1. This CDR3 is 15 amino acids long. In germline, CDR1 is SGHTS, CDR2 YDEGEE. V dropped 2 bases and J dropped 4; count of bases not matched to a gene: 6.

The J gene is TRBJ2-7, the V gene TRBV11-2; TRBD1 agrees at 10 bases. Germline CDR1 is SGHAT and CDR2 is FQNNGV. The CDR3 spans 15 residues. The V segment lost 1 base and the J segment 7 bases; nucleotides outside the gene matches: 7. CDR3 region: CASSLGGTGEREQYF. The CDR3 region has the DNA TGTGCCAGCAGCTTAGGCGGGACAGGGGAGCGGGAGCAGTACTTC.

This chain connects TRBV5-4 to TRBJ2-1; D possibly corresponds to TRBD1 (6 bases). The CDR3 runs 15 residues. With 4 bases removed from V and 5 bases from J, the gap between germline ends came to 16 bases. Germline V gene data show CDR1 as SGHNT and CDR2 as YYREEE (reference sequence). CDR3 bases: TGTGCCAGCAGCAGCCAGAGGCAGGGGAACAATGAGCAGTTCTTC. As protein: CASSSQRQGNNEQFF. Drawing the rest from reference TRBV5-4 and TRBJ2-1, the complete variable domain is ETGVTQSPTHLIKTRGQQVTLRCSSQSGHNTVSWYQQALGQGPQFIFQYYREEENGRGNFPPRFSGLQFPNYSSELNVNALELDDSALYLCASSSQRQGNNEQFFGPGTRLTVL.

This clone has a single count. V and J are TRBV7-2 and TRBJ1-1; 8 bases match TRBD1. The length of the CDR3 is 15 residues. The V gene's germline CDR1 is SGHTA and CDR2 FQGNSA. The V and J ends lost 2 bases and 6 bases, in that order; junction bases with no gene match: 8. CDR3 region: CASSLSPRGLPEAFF. CDR3 coding DNA: TGTGCCAGCAGCTTATCCCCCAGGGGGCTCCCTGAAGCTTTCTTT.

The chain combines TRBV28 with TRBJ2-7; TRBD2 aligns across 12 bases. Trimming removed 2 bases from V and 4 bases from J; junction bases left unmatched: 3. Germline lookup yields CDR1 MDHEN and CDR2 SYDVKM. The CDR3 covers 15 residues. The CDR3 here is CASSLPLAGGYEQYF. CDR3 nucleotide sequence: TGTGCCAGCAGTTTACCTCTAGCGGGAGGGTACGAGCAGTACTTC.

The chain joins TRBV19 to TRBJ1-1, with TRBD1 as a possible D gene (5 bases). The germline V gene encodes CDR1 LNHDA and CDR2 SQIVND (reference sequence). The CDR3 totals 13 residues. The V end was cut by 2 bases, the J end by 3 bases, with 7 bases between. The CDR3 DNA reads TGTGCCAGTAGTATATTAGGGGACACTGAAGCTTTCTTT. This translates into CASSILGDTEAFF. Using reference TRBV19 and TRBJ1-1 for the parts outside the CDR3, the full variable domain is DGGITQSPKYLFRKEGQNVTLSCEQNLNHDAMYWYRQDPGQGLRLIYYSQIVNDFQKGDIAEGYSVSREKKESFPLTVTSAQKNPTAFYLCASSILGDTEAFFGQGTRLTVV.

The V call is TRBV18, the J call TRBJ1-6; 8 bases line up with TRBD1. J was trimmed by 13 bases and V by 2 bases; bases with no gene match: 13. The germline CDR1 and CDR2 sequences are KGHSH and LQKENI. The length of the CDR3 is 16 residues. CDR3 amino acids: CASSPAGQATIHPLHF. The CDR3 DNA follows: TGTGCCAGCTCACCAGCGGGACAGGCAACAATTCACCCCCTCCACTTT.

The rearrangement uses TRBV7-8 and TRBJ2-7, with 8 nucleotides matching TRBD2. The CDR3 has 16 residues. V lost 1 base to trimming and J lost 4 bases; unmatched junction nucleotides: 9. The germline V gene encodes CDR1 SGHVS and CDR2 FQNEAQ. CDR3 in amino acids: CASSLESSGGGYEQYF. DNA for the CDR3: TGTGCCAGCAGCTTAGAGTCGTCGGGAGGGGGTTACGAGCAGTACTTC.

This clone is a singleton in its sample. The chain joins TRBV12-1 to TRBJ1-1. TRBV12-1 is described as a pseudogene. The CDR3 runs to 11 residues. CDR3 nucleotides: TGTGCCAGCAGCTTTAACACTGAAGCTTTCTTT. Its protein product is CASSFNTEAFF.

This clone was found a few times. The chain combines TRBV6-6 with TRBJ2-5; D is unclear. This CDR3 is built from 12 residues. Trimming took 6 bases from V and 9 from J, leaving 14 bases between them. CDR1 is MNHNY, CDR2 SVGAGI, per germline (reference sequence). The CDR3 coding sequence is TGTGCCAGCAGCCCACCGGAAGCGTCCCAGTACTTC. Residues: CASSPPEASQYF.

CDR3 protein: CASSMSWDNLYEQYF. DNA for the CDR3: TGTGCCAGCAGCATGTCGTGGGACAACCTCTACGAGCAGTACTTC. The V and J genes are TRBV9 and TRBJ2-7; a weak D match, TRBD1 (6 bases). Trimming took 4 bases from V and 3 from J, leaving 17 bases between them. CDR1 is SGDLS and CDR2 is YYNGEE in the germline V gene. The CDR3 is 15 residues long.

This clone was counted a few times. The gene calls are TRBV10-2 and TRBJ2-3, with a weak D call TRBD1 (5 bases). Per the germline V gene, CDR1 is WSHSY and CDR2 is SAAADI. This CDR3 is 14 amino acids long. V was cut by 5 bases and J by 2 bases, with 11 bases left in between. The DNA for the CDR3 is TGCGCCAGCAGTCTTGGACACCTCACAGATACGCAGTATTTT. Encoded protein: CASSLGHLTDTQYF.

CDR3 sequence: CASSFLGGFGGETQYF. The CDR3 DNA sequence: TGTGCCAGCAGCTTTTTGGGTGGTTTCGGGGGAGAGACCCAGTACTTC. The chain employs TRBV11-2 and TRBJ2-5; weak D call: TRBD2 (6 bases). There are 16 residues in the CDR3. CDR1 and CDR2 from the germline V gene are SGHAT and FQNNGV. Trimming shortened V by 3 bases and J by 4 bases, and 18 bases separated the two germline ends.